This T cell receptor (beta chain) emerged from a study of T cells in Graves' hyperthyroidism and ophthalmopathy. Diagnoses rested on clinical symptoms, serum thyroxine and TRAb, thyroid ultrasound and orbital computed tomography. Fresh peripheral blood, more than 9 ml, yielded the PBMCs. Findings of the study overall: The blood repertoire included most of the expanded thyroid clonotypes above 0.001.

This clonotype was counted between two and nine times. Its antigen remains unknown. The junction shows a germline mismatch at one end, possibly a read error. Amplification targeted TCR beta CDR3 regions from RNA transcripts. When the TCR CDR3 underwent first-round RT-PCR, the HTBI primer set was used. In TCRdb, the multiplex PCR reads were re-called with MiXCR into one record per CDR3 protein. The table records some 800,000 distinct CDR3 sequences, more than 30% of them present only once. The CDR3 is made up of 15 amino acids. CDR1 and CDR2 from the germline V gene are SEHNR and FQNEAQ (reference sequence).

The chain links TRBV7-9 to TRBJ2-5; TRBD2 agrees at 13 bases. Sequencing was carried out using blood. The TCR sequence derives from a man aged 18 to 30 with Graves' hyperthyroidism. CDR3 sequence: CASRLAGGRQETQYF. The CDR3, as DNA: TGCGCCAGCAGACTAGCGGGAGGAAGGCAAGAGACCCAGTACTTC.